This T cell receptor beta chain emerged from a study of blood T cell repertoires in COVID-19. Study in general: Samples of COVID-19 (acute and convalescent) were obtained from the United States, Italy and Spain.

The CDR3 is 17 residues long. The ends lost 6 bases at V and 2 bases at J; junction bases unmatched: 13. Germline CDR1 reads KGHSH; CDR2 reads LQKENI. Adults between roughly 18 and 89 years of age took part from 24 US areas. Repertoires were generated with immunoSEQ multiplex PCR, while TCRdb's copy carries only in-frame clones and drops some. This table holds approximately 230,000 clones, about 89% found once. The sequence was obtained from a woman younger than 35 who had recovered from COVID-19. V gene TRBV18 combines with J gene TRBJ1-3, with 7 nucleotides matching TRBD1. Sequenced sample: PBMCs or T cells enriched from blood (not recorded which). In DNA form, the CDR3 reads TGTGCCAGCTCCCCCACCCCGACAGGGATAGCTGGAAACACCATATATTTT. Translating it yields CASSPTPTGIAGNTIYF.